These 10 T cell receptor beta chains came from one sample sequenced in a study of STAT3 mutations in large granular lymphocyte leukemia. Overall study findings and caveats: At least one immunodominant TCR beta clonotype appeared in every T-cell large granular lymphocyte leukemia patient.

The method was immunoSEQ multiplex PCR; TCRdb's version includes in-frame clones alone and lacks a portion of them. The sample yields 15,000 to 20,000 clones, 70% to 90% seen once. Antigens of these TCRs are unknown. The sample comprised peripheral blood mononuclear cells. The receptors shown here come from a man aged 50 or older with T-cell large granular lymphocyte leukemia. Some clones in this sample may be carry-over from other donors' samples.

The chain is built from TRBV5-4 and TRBJ2-3; D gene unclear. The germline CDR1 and CDR2 sequences are SGHNT and YYREEE (reference sequence). The V and J ends lost 4 bases and 5 bases respectively, with 20 bases between them. This CDR3 has 16 residues. CDR3: CASSRDGYKSGDTQYF. The CDR3 DNA follows: TGTGCCAGCAGCCGAGACGGGTACAAGTCGGGAGATACGCAGTATTTT. Combining the CDR3 with reference TRBV5-4 and TRBJ2-3 gives the whole variable domain ETGVTQSPTHLIKTRGQQVTLRCSSQSGHNTVSWYQQALGQGPQFIFQYYREEENGRGNFPPRFSGLQFPNYSSELNVNALELDDSALYLCASSRDGYKSGDTQYFGPGTRLTVL.

This chain uses TRBV5-1 with TRBJ2-4, with TRBD1 matching 10 bases. Per germline, CDR1 SGHRS and CDR2 YFSETQ. The CDR3 is 15 amino acids. The V segment lost 3 bases and the J segment 3 bases; nucleotides outside the gene matches: 3. CDR3 amino acids: CASSSGQGDKNIQYF. CDR3 nucleotide sequence: TGCGCCAGCAGCTCAGGACAGGGGGACAAAAACATTCAGTACTTC.

The chain is built from TRBV15 and TRBJ2-1; 12 bases fit TRBD1. The CDR3 totals 16 residues. V gave up 0 bases and J gave up 8 bases; unmatched junction bases: 5. Germline assignment: CDR1 LNHNV and CDR2 YYDKDF (reference sequence). Here the CDR3 reads CATSRDPGQGADEQFF. CDR3 in DNA: TGTGCCACCAGCAGAGACCCGGGACAGGGGGCCGATGAGCAGTTCTTC.

J is TRBJ2-6 and V is TRBV9; 8 nucleotides agree with TRBD1. From germline, CDR1 is SGDLS and CDR2 YYNGEE. The CDR3 has 17 residues. The trim removed 2 bases at V and 2 bases at J, leaving 6 bases unmatched. CDR3: CASSVREDRAGANVLTF. DNA of the CDR3: TGTGCCAGCAGCGTTCGTGAGGACAGGGCTGGGGCCAACGTCCTGACTTTC.

The genes are TRBV7-3 and TRBJ2-1, with D tentatively TRBD2 (5 bases). Per the germline V gene, CDR1 is SGHTA and CDR2 is FQGTGA. This CDR3 comprises 15 residues. V shed 0 bases and J shed 4 bases, with 10 bases lying between them. For the CDR3, the DNA is TGTGCCAGCAGCTTAACGAGCGGCCCTTACAATGAGCAGTTCTTC. This codes for CASSLTSGPYNEQFF.

The genes are TRBV12-5 and TRBJ2-2; 10 nucleotides line up with TRBD1. Per germline, CDR1 LGHNT and CDR2 FRNRAP. The V and J ends lost 2 bases and 6 bases, in that order; junction bases with no gene match: 6. This CDR3 spans 16 amino acids. The CDR3 region has the DNA TGTGCTAGTGGTTTGATTGGGACAGGGGAGCCCGGGGAGCTGTTTTTT. It encodes CASGLIGTGEPGELFF.

This rearrangement joins TRBV5-6 to TRBJ2-7; 8 bases align to TRBD1. J lost 2 bases, V lost 4 bases, and 11 bases had no gene match. Germline CDR1 SGHDT, CDR2 YYEEEE. CDR3 length equals 16 residues. The DNA for the CDR3 is TGTGCCAGCAGCCGATTCGGACAGGGAAGGGCCTACGAGCAGTACTTC. It is translated as CASSRFGQGRAYEQYF.

The genes are TRBV7-9 and TRBJ2-7; perhaps TRBD1 as D (5 bases). Trimming cost V 6 bases and J 2 bases, with 11 bases left between them. CDR3 length equals 13 residues. Germline V CDR1 and CDR2: SEHNR, FQNEAQ (reference sequence). The CDR3: CASRDDRPYEQYF. The CDR3, as DNA: TGTGCCAGCAGAGACGACAGACCCTACGAGCAGTACTTC.

This chain links TRBV2 with TRBJ2-2; the D is unclear. There are 11 residues in the CDR3. Per the germline V gene, CDR1 is SNHLY and CDR2 is FYNNEI. Trimming pared 9 bases from V and 6 bases from J, leaving 8 bases between. As DNA, the CDR3 is TGTGCCAGTGACGCCGCCGGGGAGCTGTTTTTT. It yields the protein CASDAAGELFF.

This clone appeared a single time. The chain carries TRBV7-9 and TRBJ2-3, with TRBD1 as a possible D gene (6 bases). The V gene lost 1 base and the J gene lost 0 bases, with 11 bases spanning the gap. This CDR3 spans 16 amino acids. Germline lookup yields CDR1 SEHNR and CDR2 FQNEAQ (reference sequence). The CDR3 loop is CASSLDMGASTDTQYF. The CDR3 coding sequence is TGTGCCAGCAGCTTAGATATGGGGGCGAGCACAGATACGCAGTATTTT. Together with reference TRBV7-9 and TRBJ2-3, the CDR3 gives the full variable domain: DTGVSQNPRHKITKRGQNVTFRCDPISEHNRLYWYRQTLGQGPEFLTYFQNEAQLEKSRLLSDRFSAERPKGSFSTLEIQRTEQGDSAMYLCASSLDMGASTDTQYFGPGTRLTVL.